One and the same sample provided the 31 T cell receptor beta chains below, sequenced in a study of blood T cell repertoires in COVID-19. Libraries were prepared by immunoSEQ multiplex PCR; TCRdb keeps only in-frame clonotypes and omits some of them. The table includes hundreds of thousands of clones, 75% to 90% detected once. The sequenced sample consisted of peripheral blood. The receptors here all came from a man aged 18 to 35 with active or convalescent COVID-19.

This clone has just one count. The chain employs TRBV28 and TRBJ2-7; D may be TRBD1 (6 bases). The CDR3 is 13 amino acids. Germline CDR1 reads MDHEN; CDR2 reads SYDVKM. V gave up 2 bases and J gave up 4 bases, with 9 bases separating them. CDR3 in amino acids: CASSLGRGYEQYF. In nucleotides, the CDR3 is TGTGCCAGCAGTTTAGGCAGGGGTTACGAGCAGTACTTC. Together with reference TRBV28 and TRBJ2-7, the CDR3 gives the full variable domain: DVKVTQSSRYLVKRTGEKVFLECVQDMDHENMFWYRQDPGLGLRLIYFSYDVKMKEKGDIPEGYSVSREKKERFSLILESASTNQTSMYLCASSLGRGYEQYFGPGTRLTVT.

This clone was observed once. This chain links TRBV28 with TRBJ1-2, with D perhaps TRBD1 (5 bases). The CDR3 length is 15 residues. V lost 6 bases and J lost 4, with 18 bases in between. Germline-derived CDR1 and CDR2 are MDHEN and SYDVKM. In DNA, the CDR3 is TGTGCCAGCAGCCCTACGGGACTCGGAGGCTATGGCTACACCTTC. Its translation: CASSPTGLGGYGYTF.

V is TRBV4-1 and J is TRBJ2-7, with 9 bases matching TRBD2. CDR3 length: 17 amino acids. With V trimmed by 1 base and J by 2 bases, 9 bases remained unmatched. Germline CDR1 MGHRA, CDR2 YSYEKL. The CDR3 spells CASSQVITSGSTYEQYF. The CDR3 region has the DNA TGCGCCAGCAGCCAAGTTATAACTAGCGGGTCGACCTACGAGCAGTACTTC.

The J gene is TRBJ2-1, the V gene TRBV6-2 or TRBV6-3; 8 nucleotides line up with TRBD2. Trimming took 4 bases from V and 6 from J; bases not matched to a gene: 14. The CDR3 is 17 amino acids. From germline, CDR1 is MNHEY and CDR2 SVGEGT. Here the CDR3 reads CASSSPRGGAGSNEQFF. The CDR3 DNA reads as TGTGCCAGCAGTTCCCCCCGGGGGGGGGCCGGTTCCAATGAGCAGTTCTTC.

The rearrangement joins TRBV25-1 to TRBJ1-2; D call uncertain. The germline V and J ends were trimmed by 6 bases and 2 bases, with 7 bases remaining between them. This CDR3 region has 12 residues. Germline V gene data show CDR1 as MGHDK and CDR2 as SYGVNS. CDR3 DNA: TGTGCCAGCAGCAACAGCAACTATGGCTACACCTTC. Residues: CASSNSNYGYTF.

This clone was recorded a few times. The rearrangement links TRBV4-2 to TRBJ2-3; 7 nucleotides agree with TRBD1. The CDR3 runs to 17 residues. CDR1 is LGHNA, CDR2 YNFKEQ, per germline. V lost 0 bases to trimming and J lost 3 bases; unmatched junction nucleotides: 9. The CDR3 loop is CASSQDYRGGGTDTQYF. In DNA form, the CDR3 reads TGTGCCAGCAGCCAAGATTACAGGGGTGGCGGTACAGATACGCAGTATTTT.

V usage is TRBV4-2 and J usage is TRBJ2-1, with 8 bases aligning to TRBD2. The CDR3 covers 17 residues. V shed 1 base, J shed 5 bases, and the junction held 10 bases outside the gene matches. The V gene's germline CDR1 is LGHNA and CDR2 YNFKEQ. The chain's CDR3 is CASSQGGLREANNEQFF. In DNA form, the CDR3 reads TGTGCCAGCAGCCAAGGGGGTTTGCGGGAGGCAAACAATGAGCAGTTCTTC.

The rearrangement links TRBV27 to TRBJ2-3; 8 bases map to TRBD2. V gave up 8 bases and J gave up 2 bases; unmatched junction bases: 6. The germline gives CDR1 MNHEY, CDR2 SMNVEV (reference sequence). This CDR3 comprises 14 residues. CDR3 nucleotide sequence: TGTGCCAGCGTATTAGCGGGGAACACAGATACGCAGTATTTT. Its translation is CASVLAGNTDTQYF.

The V gene is TRBV6-5, the J gene TRBJ2-7, with TRBD2 matching 7 bases. Per the germline V gene, CDR1 is MNHEY and CDR2 is SVGAGI. CDR3 length: 14 residues. The junction had 3 bases not matched to a gene; V was cut back by 2 bases and J by 2 bases. CDR3 loop: CASSYASGAYEQYF. DNA for the CDR3: TGTGCCAGCAGTTACGCGAGCGGGGCCTACGAGCAGTACTTC.

The chain combines TRBV9 with TRBJ2-2; 8 bases map to TRBD2. CDR1 is SGDLS, CDR2 YYNGEE, per germline. This CDR3 contains 17 residues. Trimming took 1 base from V and 1 from J; bases not matched to a gene: 6. The DNA for the CDR3 is TGTGCCAGCAGCGTACAGCCAGCGGGGGTGAACACCGGGGAGCTGTTTTTT. This translates into CASSVQPAGVNTGELFF.

This clone was recorded a few times. The rearrangement uses TRBV19 and TRBJ2-6; 9 bases agree with TRBD1. Per germline, CDR1 LNHDA and CDR2 SQIVND (reference sequence). V lost 6 bases to trimming and J lost 0 bases; unmatched junction nucleotides: 3. This CDR3 has 16 residues. The CDR3 loop is CASSRQGDSGANVLTF. The CDR3 DNA is TGTGCCAGTAGCAGACAGGGGGACTCTGGGGCCAACGTCCTGACTTTC. Complete variable domain (other parts from reference TRBV19 and TRBJ2-6): DGGITQSPKYLFRKEGQNVTLSCEQNLNHDAMYWYRQDPGQGLRLIYYSQIVNDFQKGDIAEGYSVSREKKESFPLTVTSAQKNPTAFYLCASSRQGDSGANVLTFGAGSRLTVL.

This chain links TRBV6-1 with TRBJ1-4, with D possibly being TRBD1 (5 bases). This CDR3 is built from 15 residues. Germline V lookup: CDR1 MNHNS, CDR2 SASEGT. Trimming took 7 bases from V and 8 from J, leaving 20 bases between them. The CDR3 coding sequence is TGTGCCAGCAATCATTGGGGCAGGCCAGGGGAAAAACTGTTTTTT. Its protein product is CASNHWGRPGEKLFF.

The chain recombines TRBV19 with TRBJ1-4; maybe TRBD1 (5 bases). V lost 2 bases and J 5 bases, leaving 15 bases between the germline ends. The CDR3 consists of 16 residues. Per germline, CDR1 LNHDA and CDR2 SQIVND (reference sequence). The CDR3 coding sequence is TGTGCCAGTAGTATACATAGGGGAACTCGGAATGAAAAACTGTTTTTT. Its protein product is CASSIHRGTRNEKLFF.

The chain links TRBV7-9 to TRBJ2-5, with a possible D match to TRBD1 (5 bases). Germline CDR1 and CDR2: SEHNR and FQNEAQ (reference sequence). The CDR3 has 15 amino acids. Trimming cost V 6 bases and J 3 bases, with 17 bases left between them. DNA of the CDR3: TGTGCCAGCAGTTCCCGACAGACACCCAAAGAGACCCAGTACTTC. Translating gives CASSSRQTPKETQYF.

The chain couples TRBV6-2 or TRBV6-3 to TRBJ1-5; possibly TRBD1 for D (5 bases). The CDR3 is 14 residues long. Trimming took 4 bases from V and 2 from J, leaving 9 bases between them. CDR1 is MNHEY, CDR2 SVGEGT, per germline. CDR3 in DNA: TGTGCCAGCAGTTTGCGGGGGGGCAATCAGCCCCAGCATTTT. This codes for CASSLRGGNQPQHF.

CDR3 nucleotides: TGTGCCAGTACTGCTAACAGGGGGATACAGCCCCAGCATTTT. Its translation is CASTANRGIQPQHF. The chain employs TRBV28 and TRBJ1-5; 8 bases align to TRBD1. The CDR3 extends over 14 amino acids. After removal of 9 bases from V and 7 bases from J, the junction contained 11 bases not matched to a gene. CDR1 and CDR2 from the germline V gene are MDHEN and SYDVKM.

V usage is TRBV6-5 and J usage is TRBJ2-1, with TRBD2 matching 8 bases. There are 15 residues in the CDR3. V shed 5 bases and J 8 bases; nucleotides not matched to a gene: 11. Per germline, CDR1 MNHEY and CDR2 SVGAGI. Written as DNA, the CDR3 is TGTGCCAGCAGTAAGAATCGGGGGGGCCTCCATGAGCAGTTCTTC. Translation: CASSKNRGGLHEQFF.

The chain has TRBV19 and TRBJ1-1; D may be TRBD1 (5 bases). Germline loops: CDR1 LNHDA, CDR2 SQIVND (reference sequence). This CDR3 is 15 amino acids long. The V and J ends lost 3 bases and 1 base respectively, with 12 bases between them. In DNA form, the CDR3 reads TGTGCCAGTAGTATCATTGGGACTGCGAACACTGAAGCTTTCTTT. It yields the protein CASSIIGTANTEAFF.

J is TRBJ2-7 and V is TRBV20-1; the match to TRBD2 covers 7 bases. Germline CDR1 reads DFQATT; CDR2 reads SNEGSKA (reference sequence). The CDR3 runs to 17 residues. V lost 3 bases, J lost 1 base, and 15 bases stayed unmatched. The CDR3 protein is CSASSRTSPAASYEQYF. In nucleotides, the CDR3 is TGCAGTGCTAGTTCAAGGACTAGTCCCGCCGCTTCCTACGAGCAGTACTTC.

V usage is TRBV15 and J usage is TRBJ2-7; 7 bases line up with TRBD2. The CDR3 spans 14 residues. Germline CDR1 reads LNHNV; CDR2 reads YYDKDF (reference sequence). J was trimmed by 4 bases and V by 7 bases; bases with no gene match: 10. The CDR3 DNA is TGTGCCACCATTACGGGGGGTCAGTTTTACGAGCAGTACTTC. Translation: CATITGGQFYEQYF.

This clone showed up just once. The chain joins TRBV24-1 to TRBJ1-1, with 9 nucleotides matching TRBD1. The V and J ends lost 0 bases and 3 bases, in that order; junction bases with no gene match: 4. This CDR3 region has 16 residues. Germline CDR1 is KGHDR and CDR2 is SFDVKD. The CDR3 spells CATSDLQTGGDTEAFF. CDR3 in DNA: TGTGCCACCAGTGATTTGCAGACAGGGGGAGACACTGAAGCTTTCTTT.

The chain uses TRBV6-5 and TRBJ1-6, with TRBD1 identical over 10 bases. Germline V lookup: CDR1 MNHEY, CDR2 SVGAGI. CDR3 length: 14 residues. V lost 7 bases and J lost 9; bases outside the gene matches: 6. The CDR3 region is CASNPGQGSSPLHF. The CDR3 DNA is TGTGCCAGCAACCCGGGACAGGGGAGTTCACCCCTCCACTTT.

This clone turned up a few times. The chain combines TRBV19 with TRBJ2-7, with 7 bases aligning to TRBD2. Per the germline V gene, CDR1 is LNHDA and CDR2 is SQIVND (reference sequence). The V and J ends lost 5 bases and 2 bases, in that order; junction bases with no gene match: 6. The CDR3 sequence is 14 residues long. In DNA form, the CDR3 reads TGTGCCAGTAGTGCCAGCGGGATCCCCTACGAGCAGTACTTC. It codes for CASSASGIPYEQYF.

The chain uses TRBV11-1 and TRBJ2-7, with TRBD2 matching over 9 bases. The CDR3 runs to 15 residues. Germline V CDR1 and CDR2: SGHAT, FQDESV (reference sequence). Trimming took 4 bases from V and 1 from J; bases not matched to a gene: 5. CDR3 region: CASSSIAGASYEQYF. CDR3 nucleotides: TGTGCCAGCAGCTCCATAGCGGGAGCTTCCTACGAGCAGTACTTC.

V usage is TRBV7-8 and J usage is TRBJ2-2, with D maybe TRBD1 (6 bases). The germline V gene encodes CDR1 SGHVS and CDR2 FQNEAQ. Trimming took off 5 bases at V and 5 bases at J, with 15 bases between the two ends. CDR3 length: 15 amino acids. The CDR3 loop is CASSPRRGWTGELFF. The CDR3, as DNA: TGTGCCAGCAGCCCCCGCAGGGGATGGACCGGGGAGCTGTTTTTT. Using reference TRBV7-8 and TRBJ2-2 for the parts outside the CDR3, the full variable domain is GAGVSQSPRYKVAKRGQDVALRCDPISGHVSLFWYQQALGQGPEFLTYFQNEAQLDKSGLPSDRFFAERPEGSVSTLKIQRTQQEDSAVYLCASSPRRGWTGELFFGEGSRLTVL.

The chain employs TRBV7-2 and TRBJ1-1; unclear D gene. CDR1 SGHTA and CDR2 FQGNSA come from the germline V gene. V was cut by 5 bases and J by 10 bases, with 11 bases left in between. The CDR3 is 11 residues long. CDR3 sequence: CASSQSSGAFF. The DNA of the CDR3 is TGTGCCAGCAGCCAATCCAGCGGAGCTTTCTTT.

The chain recombines TRBV5-4 with TRBJ1-3, with D perhaps matching TRBD1 (5 bases). V lost 4 bases and J 0 bases, leaving 11 bases between the germline ends. Germline CDR1 is SGHNT and CDR2 is YYREEE (reference sequence). This CDR3 is built from 15 residues. Written as DNA, the CDR3 is TGTGCCAGCAGCATACCTCAGGGCTCTGGAAACACCATATATTTT. Protein sequence: CASSIPQGSGNTIYF.

This chain uses TRBV10-1 with TRBJ1-1; D not resolved. This CDR3 spans 13 amino acids. Trimming cost V 4 bases and J 0 bases, with 6 bases left between them. Germline CDR1 and CDR2: WNHNN and SYGVQD (reference sequence). The CDR3 protein is CASSGQMNTEAFF. The CDR3, as DNA: TGCGCCAGCAGTGGCCAGATGAACACTGAAGCTTTCTTT.

The table lists this clone with a few counts. The chain links TRBV7-9 to TRBJ2-7, with 9 bases identical to TRBD1. The germline CDR1 and CDR2 sequences are SEHNR and FQNEAQ (reference sequence). With 4 bases clipped from V and 5 bases from J, the junction kept 12 bases outside the gene matches. The length of the CDR3 is 16 residues. In DNA form, the CDR3 reads TGTGCCAGCAGCTCCAACAGGGGGCCCGAAAGGCACGAGCAGTACTTC. It specifies CASSSNRGPERHEQYF.

The gene calls are TRBV7-8 and TRBJ2-1, with a possible D match to TRBD1 (6 bases). The length of the CDR3 is 13 residues. The V gene lost 0 bases and the J gene lost 9 bases, with 9 bases spanning the gap. Germline V gene sequence: CDR1 SGHVS, CDR2 FQNEAQ. Here the CDR3 reads CASSLAGAVEQFF. CDR3 coding DNA: TGTGCCAGCAGCTTAGCGGGGGCGGTTGAGCAGTTCTTC.

This clone was observed a few times. The V gene is TRBV7-8, the J gene TRBJ2-7; D is uncertain. The CDR3 has 15 residues. V was pared by 4 bases and J by 1 base, with 14 bases between. Germline values: CDR1 SGHVS, CDR2 FQNEAQ. The CDR3 DNA follows: TGTGCCAGCAGCTCTCCTAGGCCTGAATCCTACGAGCAGTACTTC. Protein product: CASSSPRPESYEQYF.